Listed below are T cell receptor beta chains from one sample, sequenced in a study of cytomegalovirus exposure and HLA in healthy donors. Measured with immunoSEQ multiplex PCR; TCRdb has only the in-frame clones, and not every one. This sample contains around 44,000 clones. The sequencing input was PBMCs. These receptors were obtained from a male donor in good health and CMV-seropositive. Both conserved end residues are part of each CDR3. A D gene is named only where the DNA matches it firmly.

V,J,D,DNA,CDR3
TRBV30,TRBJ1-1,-,TGTGCCTGGAGTGACCTACAGGAGGGGACTGAAGCTTTCTTT,CAWSDLQEGTEAFF
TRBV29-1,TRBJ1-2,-,TGCAGCGTTGATGGCGGATCCTATGGCTACACCTTC,CSVDGGSYGYTF
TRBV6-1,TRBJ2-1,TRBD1,TGTGCCAGCAGTGAACCGACAGGGACGAATGAGCAGTTCTTC,CASSEPTGTNEQFF
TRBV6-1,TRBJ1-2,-,TGTGCCAACAAGGGGGATCCACTTGGTGGCTACACCTTC,CANKGDPLGGYTF
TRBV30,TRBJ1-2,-,TGTGCCTGGAGTTATTGGTTGGTCAACAGGGAGTCCTCTAACTATGGCTACACCTTC,CAWSYWLVNRESSNYGYTF
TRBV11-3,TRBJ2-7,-,TGTGCCAGACCATCCGGGACTGCAGACTACGAGCAGTACTTC,CARPSGTADYEQYF
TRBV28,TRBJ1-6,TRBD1,TGTGCCAGCAAGACCCCATCCGAAGACAGGGGGTGGTATTCACCCCTCCACTTT,CASKTPSEDRGWYSPLHF
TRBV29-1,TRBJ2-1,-,TGCAGCGTCGATGGGCAGGACACCTCAACCTACAATGAGCAGTTCTTC,CSVDGQDTSTYNEQFF
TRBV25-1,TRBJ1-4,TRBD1,TGTGCCAGCAGTGAATCCCGGGGCAGGGGGGTTGATGAAAAACTGTTTTTT,CASSESRGRGVDEKLFF
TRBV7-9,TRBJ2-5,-,TGTGCCAGCAGCTTAAGGGGGATCCAAGAGACCCAGTACTTC,CASSLRGIQETQYF
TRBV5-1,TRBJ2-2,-,TGCGCCAGCAGCACCGGAACACAGGGCACCGGGGAGCTGTTTTTT,CASSTGTQGTGELFF
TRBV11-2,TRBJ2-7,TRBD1,TGTGCCAGCAGCGCCGGGACAGGGGGCTACGAGCAGTACTTC,CASSAGTGGYEQYF
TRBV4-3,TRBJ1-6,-,TGCGCCAGCAGCCAAGATCCCCTTCCCGGGGGTTCACCCCTCCACTTT,CASSQDPLPGGSPLHF